The rows below give T cell receptor beta chains drawn from one sample of a study of blood T cells in healthy people across ages. TCRdb analysed the 5' RACE reads with MiXCR anew, one entry per CDR3 protein. The sample has around 1.5 million distinct CDR3 sequences; approximately 59% are singletons. Sequencing used blood. Every receptor here comes from a man between 18 and 29 years old in good health. Each CDR3 is given with its conserved first and last residue. D genes are given only for firm matches. Size values are once, few and many counts, or a class for expanded clones, and some rows have none.

abundance	d_gene	v_gene	j_gene	CDR3nt	CDR3aa
.	.	TRBV25-1	TRBJ1-1	TGTGCCAGCAGTGAATTTGAGGGTTCGGCTGAAGCTTTCTTT	CASSEFEGSAEAFF
few	TRBD2	TRBV7-9	TRBJ2-5	TGTGCCAGCAGCTTGCCGTCTAGCGGAAAAGAGACCCAGTACTTC	CASSLPSSGKETQYF
once	TRBD1	TRBV14	TRBJ1-2	TGTGCCAGCAGCGTAGACCGGGACAGTCGCTTCGGCTACACCTTC	CASSVDRDSRFGYTF
.	.	TRBV20-1	TRBJ2-3	TGCAGGGTGGCCCAAGCGGCGTCCACAGATACGCAGTATTTT	CRVAQAASTDTQYF
few	.	TRBV12-3/TRBV12-4	TRBJ2-5	TGTGCCAGCAGTTTCAGGGGAACAGAGACCCAGTACTTC	CASSFRGTETQYF
.	.	TRBV27	TRBJ2-3	TGTGCCAGCAGTTGGCTTTCCCTCACAGATACGCAGTATTTT	CASSWLSLTDTQYF
.	.	TRBV25-1	TRBJ2-1	TGTGCCAGCGGAGAGGACAGCAATGAGCAGTTCTTC	CASGEDSNEQFF
few	.	TRBV10-3	TRBJ1-6	TGTGCCATCAGTCTTAGAGGATCGGGCAATTCACCCCTCCACTTT	CAISLRGSGNSPLHF
few	.	TRBV27	TRBJ1-2	TGTGCCAGCAGACCCCCAGGGAACTATGGCTACACCTTC	CASRPPGNYGYTF
.	TRBD2	TRBV29-1	TRBJ2-5	TGCAGAGCGGGAGGGTTTAATGAGCAGTACTTC	CRAGGFNEQYF
few	TRBD1	TRBV4-1	TRBJ1-4	TGCGCCAGCAGCCAAAGAGGGACAGACACCGCAACTAATGAAAAACTGTTTTTT	CASSQRGTDTATNEKLFF
.	TRBD2	TRBV10-3	TRBJ2-1	TGTGCCATCAGTGAACGGCGGGAGGGCCTCAATGAGCAGTTCTTC	CAISERREGLNEQFF
few	.	TRBV27	TRBJ1-4	TGTGCCAGCAGAGGGGGTCCAACTAATGAAAAACTGTTTTTT	CASRGGPTNEKLFF
.	.	TRBV2	TRBJ1-6	TGTGCCAGCAGTGCACAGGGACGCGGCTCCAATTCACCCCTCCACTTT	CASSAQGRGSNSPLHF